This T cell receptor (beta chain) was identified in a study of neoadjuvant anti-PD-1 for oral cavity cancer (dated by TCRdb to about 2021). A note on the overall study: Before undergoing curative-intent surgical resection, most patients got three to four biweekly nivolumab doses at 3 mg/kg. The parent correlative cohort had 12 to 13 patients and a response rate of 33%. Responders were defined as patients with complete response, partial response or stable disease by RECIST 1.1; non-responders were defined as patients with progression. For patients who did not progress, a fourth nivolumab dose was given around day 43, followed by definitive surgical resection on days 50-56.

This clone was counted between two and nine times. Its antigen is currently not known. No base quality values were provided; no much bigger clone lies one nucleotide off. The sample's time point label is to be understood as: before neoadjuvant nivolumab. None of the patients had received prior systemic or radiation treatment, and all were newly diagnosed with stage II-IVA oral cavity squamous cell carcinoma. The cohort was made up of patients with locally advanced, HPV-negative oral cavity squamous cell carcinoma. Peripheral blood mononuclear cells were analyzed directly and were not maintained or expanded in culture. Samples came from a longitudinal correlative study of a single-arm phase II trial of neoadjuvant nivolumab in oral cavity squamous cell carcinoma. Subject-matched pre- and post-treatment PBMCs and tumors from three responders and three non-responders underwent genomic DNA-based TCRbeta sequencing. Peripheral blood mononuclear cells were collected once before nivolumab treatment and again after treatment, at the time of surgery. Genomic DNA was isolated from PBMCs using the Maxwell RSC DNA from Cells kit.

Beyond this particular receptor, the publication reports: After neoadjuvant nivolumab, T cell clonality (Gini index) in PBMCs was significantly higher in non-responders than in responders. TCR analyses included only three patients per response group, and the authors called for larger cohorts for validation. A higher pretreatment blood Treg/Th17 ratio correlated with both higher pretreatment blood TCRbeta clonality and lower post-treatment tumor TCRbeta clonality.

The CDR3 sequence holds 14 residues, the cysteine and phenylalanine included. The kept DNA is CDR3 alone, 42 bases in frame from the first base. The V and J ends are trimmed by 5 bases and 6 bases, leaving 15 bases between them. The germline V gene yields SGHAT for CDR1 and FQNNGV for CDR2. For deep sequencing of PBMC libraries, mostly 450 to 500 ng of input genomic DNA was used, and six replicates were run per sample. The immunoSEQ hsTCRbeta kit was used to prepare TCRbeta libraries according to the manufacturer's instructions. The finished libraries were brought together in one pool at approximately 3.2 nM, which was then read using an Illumina NovaSeq 6000 S4 flow cell. As for how the authors treated the data: The immunoSEQ Analyzer was used for raw data preprocessing and quality control. The analysis was restricted to productive rearrangements, with each unique CDR3 amino acid sequence defining a clonotype. Using the R package tcR, the researchers computed the Gini-Simpson index as their estimate of repertoire clonality. Student's t test was used to compare Gini indices, and Pearson correlation was used to assess associations with tumor size change. In its TCRdb copy, this immuneACCESS table keeps in-frame sequences only and misses some clones. Where compared with another copy, unresolved V genes explain less than half of these, and the others have no known cause. The DNA gave D and trimming, while V, J and clone size come from that table. For this sample there are 75,000 to 100,000 clones; about 80% appear just once. 3% to 3.5% of the sample lies in the top ten.

The clonotype originates from a person between 40 and 85 years old with oral cavity squamous cell carcinoma. The sample was PBMCs, taken before nivolumab (anti-PD-1) treatment. Recombination joined TRBV11-2 with TRBJ2-3; no D gene is confidently identified. The CDR3 is CASSKVRVGDTQYF. DNA sequence: TGTGCCAGCAGCAAGGTCAGAGTGGGGGATACGCAGTATTTT.